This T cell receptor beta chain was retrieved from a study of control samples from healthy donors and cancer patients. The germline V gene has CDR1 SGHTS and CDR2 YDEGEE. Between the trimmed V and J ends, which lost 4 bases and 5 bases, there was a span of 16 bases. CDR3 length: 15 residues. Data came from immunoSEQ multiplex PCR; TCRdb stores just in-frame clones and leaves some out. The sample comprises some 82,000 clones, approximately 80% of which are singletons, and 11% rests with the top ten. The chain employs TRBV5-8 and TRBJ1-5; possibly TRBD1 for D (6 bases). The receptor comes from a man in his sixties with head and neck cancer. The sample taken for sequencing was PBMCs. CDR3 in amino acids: CASSGGPTGYQPQHF. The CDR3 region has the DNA TGTGCCAGCAGCGGGGGGCCGACAGGATATCAGCCCCAGCATTTT.